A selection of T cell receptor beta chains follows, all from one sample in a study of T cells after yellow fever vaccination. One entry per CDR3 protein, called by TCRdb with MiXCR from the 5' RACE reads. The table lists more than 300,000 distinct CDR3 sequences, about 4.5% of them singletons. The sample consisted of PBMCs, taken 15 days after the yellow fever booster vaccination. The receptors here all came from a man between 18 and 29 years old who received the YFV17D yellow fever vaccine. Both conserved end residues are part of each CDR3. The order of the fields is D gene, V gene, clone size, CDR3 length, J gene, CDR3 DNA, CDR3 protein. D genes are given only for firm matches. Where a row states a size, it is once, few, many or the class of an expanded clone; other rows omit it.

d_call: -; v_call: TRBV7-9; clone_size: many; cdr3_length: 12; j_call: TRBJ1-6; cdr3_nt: TGTGCCAGCAGCTGGGGAGATTCACCCCTCCACTTT; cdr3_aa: CASSWGDSPLHF
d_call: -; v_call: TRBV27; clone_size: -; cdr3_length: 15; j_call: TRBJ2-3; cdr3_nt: TGTGCCAGCAGTTTATCGGACAGTAGCACAGATACGCAGTATTTT; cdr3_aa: CASSLSDSSTDTQYF
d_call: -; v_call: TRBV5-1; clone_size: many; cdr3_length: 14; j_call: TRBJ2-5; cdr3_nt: TGCGCCAGCAGCTTGAAGCTGGGGGGAGAGACCCAGTACTTC; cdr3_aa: CASSLKLGGETQYF
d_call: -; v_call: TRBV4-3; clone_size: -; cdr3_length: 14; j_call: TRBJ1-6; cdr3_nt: TGCGCCAGCAGCCAAGTCCTCCGGGATTCACCCCTCCACTTT; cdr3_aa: CASSQVLRDSPLHF
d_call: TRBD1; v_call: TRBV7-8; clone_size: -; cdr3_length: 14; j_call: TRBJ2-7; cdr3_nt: TGTGCCAGCAGCTTAGTAGGGGGCGACAACGAGCAGTACTTC; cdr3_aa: CASSLVGGDNEQYF
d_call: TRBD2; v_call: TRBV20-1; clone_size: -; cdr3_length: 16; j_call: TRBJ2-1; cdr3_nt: TGCAGTGCTAGGAGATTCAGCGGGGGGGCCAGTAATGAGCAGTTCTTC; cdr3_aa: CSARRFSGGASNEQFF
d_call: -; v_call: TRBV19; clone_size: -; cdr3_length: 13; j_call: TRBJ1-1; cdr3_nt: TGTGCCAGTAGTGAGAATATGGGGACTGAAGCTTTCTTT; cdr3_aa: CASSENMGTEAFF
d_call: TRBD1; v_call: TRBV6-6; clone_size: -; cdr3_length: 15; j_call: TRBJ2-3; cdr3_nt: TGTGCCAGCAGGCCGGGACAGGGCCACACAGATACGCAGTATTTT; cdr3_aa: CASRPGQGHTDTQYF
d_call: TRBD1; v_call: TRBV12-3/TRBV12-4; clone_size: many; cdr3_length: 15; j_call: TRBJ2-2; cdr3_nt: TGTGCCAGCAGTTTGGGACAGGGGTACACCGGGGAGCTGTTTTTT; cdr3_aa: CASSLGQGYTGELFF
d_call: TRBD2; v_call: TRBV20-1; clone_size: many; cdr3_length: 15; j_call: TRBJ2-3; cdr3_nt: TGCAGTGCTCGGGTGGCGGGGGGGCTTGTAGATACGCAGTATTTT; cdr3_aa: CSARVAGGLVDTQYF
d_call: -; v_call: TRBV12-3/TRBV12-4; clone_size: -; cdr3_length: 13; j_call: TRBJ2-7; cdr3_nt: TGTGCCAGCAGTCCTACAGGGTACTACGAGCAGTACTTC; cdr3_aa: CASSPTGYYEQYF
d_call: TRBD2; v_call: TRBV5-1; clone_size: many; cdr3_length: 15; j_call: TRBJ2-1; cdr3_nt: TGCGCCAGCAGCTTTTTAGCGGGGGGGAAGAATGAGCAGTTCTTC; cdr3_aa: CASSFLAGGKNEQFF
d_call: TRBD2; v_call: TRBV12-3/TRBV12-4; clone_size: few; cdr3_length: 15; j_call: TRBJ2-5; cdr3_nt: TGTGCCAGCAGCTTTAGCGGGGCAAACCAAGAGACCCAGTACTTC; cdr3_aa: CASSFSGANQETQYF
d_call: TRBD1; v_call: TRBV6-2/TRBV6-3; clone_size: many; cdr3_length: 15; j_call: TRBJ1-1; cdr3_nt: TGTGCCAGCAGTTACCCCAATACAGGGGACACTGAAGCTTTCTTT; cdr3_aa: CASSYPNTGDTEAFF
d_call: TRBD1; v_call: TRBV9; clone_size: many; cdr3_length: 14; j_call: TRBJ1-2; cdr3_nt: TGTGCCAGCAGCACCGACAGGGACGCCTATGGCTACACCTTC; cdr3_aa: CASSTDRDAYGYTF
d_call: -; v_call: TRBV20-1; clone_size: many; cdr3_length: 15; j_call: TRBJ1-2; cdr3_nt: TGCAGTGCTACTTCGGGGGCCCTCGCCCTCTATGGCTACACCTTC; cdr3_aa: CSATSGALALYGYTF
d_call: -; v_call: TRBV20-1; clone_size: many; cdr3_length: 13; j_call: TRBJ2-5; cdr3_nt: TGCAGTGCTAGTAGACAGATACAAGAGACCCAGTACTTC; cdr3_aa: CSASRQIQETQYF
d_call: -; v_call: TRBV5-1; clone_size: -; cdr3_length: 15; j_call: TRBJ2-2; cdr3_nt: TGCGCCAGCAGCCTACTACAGGGTAGCGCCGGGGAGCTGTTTTTT; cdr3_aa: CASSLLQGSAGELFF
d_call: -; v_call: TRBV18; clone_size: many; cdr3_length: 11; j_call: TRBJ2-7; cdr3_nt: TGTGCCAGCTCATCTGATTACGAGCAGTACTTC; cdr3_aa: CASSSDYEQYF
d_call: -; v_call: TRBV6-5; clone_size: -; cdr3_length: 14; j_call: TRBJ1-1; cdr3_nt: TGTGCCAGCAGTTACCGGTGGCGGGACACTGAAGCTTTCTTT; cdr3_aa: CASSYRWRDTEAFF
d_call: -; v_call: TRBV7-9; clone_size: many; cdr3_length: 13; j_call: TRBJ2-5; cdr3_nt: TGTGCCAGCAGCCGGGACGTAGAAGAGACCCAGTACTTC; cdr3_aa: CASSRDVEETQYF
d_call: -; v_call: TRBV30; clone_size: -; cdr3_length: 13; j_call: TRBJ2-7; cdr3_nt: TGTGCCTGGAGTATGCTAGTCTCCTACGAGCAGTACTTC; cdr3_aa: CAWSMLVSYEQYF
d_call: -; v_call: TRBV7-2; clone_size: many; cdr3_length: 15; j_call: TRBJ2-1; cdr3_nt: TGTGCCAGCAGCTCCGCGGGACAGACTACAAGTGAGCAGTTCTTC; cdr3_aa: CASSSAGQTTSEQFF
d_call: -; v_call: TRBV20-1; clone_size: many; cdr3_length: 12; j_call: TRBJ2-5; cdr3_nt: TGCAGCTGGGGCCGGAACCAAGAGACCCAGTACTTC; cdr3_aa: CSWGRNQETQYF
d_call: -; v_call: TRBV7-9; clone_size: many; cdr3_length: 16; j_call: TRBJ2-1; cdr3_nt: TGTGCCAGCAGCTTCGAGGGGCCCCCCTGGGTCAATGAGCAGTTCTTC; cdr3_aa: CASSFEGPPWVNEQFF
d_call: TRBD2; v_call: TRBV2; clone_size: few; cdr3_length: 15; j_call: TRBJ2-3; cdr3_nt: TGTGCCAGCAGTGAACCCGGACTAGAAACAGATACGCAGTATTTT; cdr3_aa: CASSEPGLETDTQYF
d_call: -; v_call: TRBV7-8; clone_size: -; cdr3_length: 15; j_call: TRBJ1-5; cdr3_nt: TGTGCCAGCAGCTTAGCTTGGGATAGCAATCAGCCCCAGCATTTT; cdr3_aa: CASSLAWDSNQPQHF
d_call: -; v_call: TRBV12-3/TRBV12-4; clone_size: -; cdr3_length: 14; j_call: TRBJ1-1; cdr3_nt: TGTGCCAGCAGTTTGGGGGTTACCAACTCTGAAGCTTTCTTT; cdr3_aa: CASSLGVTNSEAFF
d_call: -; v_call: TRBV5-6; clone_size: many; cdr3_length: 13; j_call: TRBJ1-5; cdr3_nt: TGTGCCAGCAGCTTGGCGCGGCTTCAGCCCCAGCATTTT; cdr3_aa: CASSLARLQPQHF
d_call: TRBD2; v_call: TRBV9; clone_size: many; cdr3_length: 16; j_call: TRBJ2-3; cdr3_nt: TGTGCCAGCAGCGCGGAGCGGGGGCCTGGCACAGATACGCAGTATTTT; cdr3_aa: CASSAERGPGTDTQYF
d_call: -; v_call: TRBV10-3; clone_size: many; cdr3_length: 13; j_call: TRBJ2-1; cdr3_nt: TGTGCCATCAGCGGACAGAACGCCAATGAGCAGTTCTTC; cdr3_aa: CAISGQNANEQFF
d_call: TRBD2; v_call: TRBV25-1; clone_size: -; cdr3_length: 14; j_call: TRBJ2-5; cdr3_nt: TGTGCCAGCAGTGTCGGCGGGGGGTCGGTGACCCAGTACTTC; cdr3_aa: CASSVGGGSVTQYF